This T cell receptor (beta chain) was sequenced during a study of T cell responses to AZD1222 COVID-19 vaccine. Looking at the study overall: Whether given at about 4 or about 12 weeks, second doses were pooled.

Sequencing used immunoSEQ multiplex PCR; TCRdb keeps in-frame clones, though not all of them. The sample carries roughly 120,000 clones, 81% recorded once. Study observations and caveats: The peak T cell response came first, and repertoires were sampled only after it. It should be noted that donors were predominantly white British and more often female, and clonal diversity was possibly underestimated. The study found vaccine-associated CD4 TCRs spanning spike, dominant at 160-218 and 743-854.

About this clone: What it binds is not known.

This CDR3 has 14 amino acids. The germline gives CDR1 SGHRS, CDR2 YFSETQ. V gave up 4 bases and J gave up 2 bases; unmatched junction bases: 4. The origin of this receptor is an adult in good health. The chain carries TRBV5-1 and TRBJ1-2, with 8 bases that match TRBD1. Material: peripheral blood, obtained on day 0 of AZD1222 vaccination. Here the CDR3 reads CASSPRTGNYGYTF. The CDR3, as DNA: TGCGCCAGCAGCCCGCGGACAGGGAACTATGGCTACACCTTC.